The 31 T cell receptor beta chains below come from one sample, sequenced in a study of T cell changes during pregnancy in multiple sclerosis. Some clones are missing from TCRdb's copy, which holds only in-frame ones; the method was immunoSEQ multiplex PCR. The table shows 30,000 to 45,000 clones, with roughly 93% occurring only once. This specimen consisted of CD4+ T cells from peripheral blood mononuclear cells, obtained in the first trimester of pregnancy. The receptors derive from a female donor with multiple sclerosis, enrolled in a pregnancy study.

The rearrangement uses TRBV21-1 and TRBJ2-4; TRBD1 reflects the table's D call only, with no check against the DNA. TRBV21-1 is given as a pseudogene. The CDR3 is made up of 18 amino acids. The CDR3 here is CASSKVTGVDTAKNIQYF. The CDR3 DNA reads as TGTGCCAGCAGCAAAGTTACAGGAGTGGACACGGCCAAAAACATTCAGTACTTC.

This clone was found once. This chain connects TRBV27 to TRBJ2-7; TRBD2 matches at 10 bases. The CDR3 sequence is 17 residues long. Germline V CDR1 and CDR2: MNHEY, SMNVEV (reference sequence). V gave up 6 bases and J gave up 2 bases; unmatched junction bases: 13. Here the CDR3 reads CASRPGVGTSVPYEQYF. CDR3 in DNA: TGTGCCAGCAGGCCTGGGGTTGGGACTAGCGTACCCTACGAGCAGTACTTC.

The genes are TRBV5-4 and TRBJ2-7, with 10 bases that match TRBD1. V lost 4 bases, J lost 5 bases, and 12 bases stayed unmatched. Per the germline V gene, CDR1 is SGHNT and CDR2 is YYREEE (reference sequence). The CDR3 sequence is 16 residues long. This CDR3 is CASSRGWDRGNHEQYF. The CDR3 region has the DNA TGTGCCAGCAGCCGAGGGTGGGACAGGGGAAACCACGAGCAGTACTTC.

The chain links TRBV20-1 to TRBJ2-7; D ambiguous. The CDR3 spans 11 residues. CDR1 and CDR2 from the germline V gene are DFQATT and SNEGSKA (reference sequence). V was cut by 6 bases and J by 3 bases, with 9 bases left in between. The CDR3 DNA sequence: TGCAGTGCCTCCGGAGACTACGAGCAGTACTTC. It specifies CSASGDYEQYF.

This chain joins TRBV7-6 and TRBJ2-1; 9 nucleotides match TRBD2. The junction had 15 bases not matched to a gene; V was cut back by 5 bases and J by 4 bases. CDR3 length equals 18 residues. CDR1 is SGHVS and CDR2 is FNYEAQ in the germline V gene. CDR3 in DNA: TGTGCCAGCAGCCTCCAGGGGTGGGCTAGCGGGGTTTACAATGAGCAGTTCTTC. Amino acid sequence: CASSLQGWASGVYNEQFF.

CDR3 loop: CASSFRSEQFF. The DNA of the CDR3 is TGTGCCAGCAGCTTCAGAAGTGAGCAGTTCTTC. V and J are TRBV13 and TRBJ2-1; D not resolved. The V end was cut by 3 bases, the J end by 9 bases, with 6 bases between. Germline-derived CDR1 and CDR2 are PRHDT and FYEKMQ (reference sequence). The CDR3 loop spans 11 amino acids.

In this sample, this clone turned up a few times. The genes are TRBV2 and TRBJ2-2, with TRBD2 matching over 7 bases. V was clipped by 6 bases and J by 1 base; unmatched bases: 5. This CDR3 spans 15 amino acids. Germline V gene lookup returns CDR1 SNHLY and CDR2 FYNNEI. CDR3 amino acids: CASRGAGRNTGELFF. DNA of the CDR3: TGTGCCAGCAGGGGAGCGGGAAGGAACACCGGGGAGCTGTTTTTT.

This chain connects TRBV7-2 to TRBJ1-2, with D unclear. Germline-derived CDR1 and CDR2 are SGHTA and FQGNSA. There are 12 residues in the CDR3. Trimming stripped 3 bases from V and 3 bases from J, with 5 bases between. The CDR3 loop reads CASSLRDYGYTF. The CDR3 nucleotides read TGTGCCAGCAGCTTGAGAGACTATGGCTACACCTTC.

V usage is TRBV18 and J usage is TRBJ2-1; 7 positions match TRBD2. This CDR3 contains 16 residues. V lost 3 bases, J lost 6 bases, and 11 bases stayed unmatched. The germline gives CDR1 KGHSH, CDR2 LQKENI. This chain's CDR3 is CASSPPGTTESNEQFF. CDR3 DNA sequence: TGTGCCAGCTCACCGCCCGGGACTACGGAAAGCAATGAGCAGTTCTTC.

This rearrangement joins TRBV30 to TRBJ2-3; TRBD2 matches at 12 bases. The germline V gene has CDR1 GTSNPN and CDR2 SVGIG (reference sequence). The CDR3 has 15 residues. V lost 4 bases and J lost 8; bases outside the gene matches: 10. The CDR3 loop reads CAWISGLAGKGTQYF. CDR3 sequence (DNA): TGTGCCTGGATCAGCGGACTAGCGGGAAAGGGTACGCAGTATTTT.

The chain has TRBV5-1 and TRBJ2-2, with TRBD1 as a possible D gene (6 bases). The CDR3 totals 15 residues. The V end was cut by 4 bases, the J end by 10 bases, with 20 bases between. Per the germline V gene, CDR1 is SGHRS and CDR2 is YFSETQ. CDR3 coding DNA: TGCGCCAGCAGCCCTCGGACAGCCCCCTACGAGGAGCTGTTTTTT. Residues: CASSPRTAPYEELFF.

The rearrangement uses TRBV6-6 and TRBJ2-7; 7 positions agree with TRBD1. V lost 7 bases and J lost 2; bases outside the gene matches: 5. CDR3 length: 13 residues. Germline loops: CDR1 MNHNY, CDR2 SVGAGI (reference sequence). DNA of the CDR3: TGTGCCAGCACTACAGGACAGGCCTACGAGCAGTACTTC. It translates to CASTTGQAYEQYF.

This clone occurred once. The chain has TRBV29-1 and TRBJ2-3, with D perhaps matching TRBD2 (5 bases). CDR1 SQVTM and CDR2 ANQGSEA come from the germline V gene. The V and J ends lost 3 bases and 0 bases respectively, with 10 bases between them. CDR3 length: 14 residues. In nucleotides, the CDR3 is TGCAGCGTTGAGGGAGCACGAAGCACAGATACGCAGTATTTT. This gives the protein CSVEGARSTDTQYF.

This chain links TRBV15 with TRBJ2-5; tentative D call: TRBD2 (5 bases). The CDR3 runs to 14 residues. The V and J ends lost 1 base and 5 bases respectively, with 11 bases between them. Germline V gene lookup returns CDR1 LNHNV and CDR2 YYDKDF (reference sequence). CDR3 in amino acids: CATSRGGPGETQYF. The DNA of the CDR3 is TGTGCCACCAGCAGAGGAGGGCCGGGTGAGACCCAGTACTTC.

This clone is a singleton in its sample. CDR3 amino acids: CASSSAQGASNEKLFF. In DNA, the CDR3 is TGTGCCAGCTCATCAGCACAGGGGGCGTCGAATGAAAAACTGTTTTTT. V gene TRBV18 combines with J gene TRBJ1-4; 9 bases map to TRBD1. The V gene end was trimmed by 5 bases and the J gene end by 5 bases; junction bases not matched to a gene: 9. The CDR3 is 16 residues long. Germline V lookup: CDR1 KGHSH, CDR2 LQKENI.

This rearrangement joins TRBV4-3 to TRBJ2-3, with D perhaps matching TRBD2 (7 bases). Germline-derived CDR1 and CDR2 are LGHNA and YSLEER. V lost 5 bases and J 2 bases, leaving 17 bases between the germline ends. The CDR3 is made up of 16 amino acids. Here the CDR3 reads CASSSFGGTFTDTQYF. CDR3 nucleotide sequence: TGCGCCAGCAGCTCATTCGGGGGGACATTCACAGATACGCAGTATTTT.

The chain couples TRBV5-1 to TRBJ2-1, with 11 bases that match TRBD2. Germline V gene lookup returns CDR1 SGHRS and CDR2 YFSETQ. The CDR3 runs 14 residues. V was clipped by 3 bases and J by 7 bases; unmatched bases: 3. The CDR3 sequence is CASSSLAGGNEQFF. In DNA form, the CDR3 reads TGCGCCAGCAGCTCCCTAGCGGGGGGAAATGAGCAGTTCTTC.

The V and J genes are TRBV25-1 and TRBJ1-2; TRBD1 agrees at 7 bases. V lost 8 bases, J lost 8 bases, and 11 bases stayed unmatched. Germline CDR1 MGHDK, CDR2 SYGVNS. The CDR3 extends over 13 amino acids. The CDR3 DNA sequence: TGTGCCAGCGCCTCCGGGACAGTTGGCGGCTACACCTTC. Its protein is CASASGTVGGYTF.

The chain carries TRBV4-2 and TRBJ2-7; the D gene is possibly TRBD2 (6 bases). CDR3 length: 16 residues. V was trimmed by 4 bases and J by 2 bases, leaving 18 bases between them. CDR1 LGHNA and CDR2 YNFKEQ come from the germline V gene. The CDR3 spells CASSPGLGAGTYEQYF. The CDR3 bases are TGTGCCAGCAGCCCAGGCCTTGGGGCGGGAACCTACGAGCAGTACTTC.

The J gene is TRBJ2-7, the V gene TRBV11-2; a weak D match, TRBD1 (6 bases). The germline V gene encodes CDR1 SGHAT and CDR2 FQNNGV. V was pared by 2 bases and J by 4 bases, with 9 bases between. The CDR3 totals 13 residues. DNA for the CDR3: TGTGCCAGCAGCTTACTCGACAGGTACGAGCAGTACTTC. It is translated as CASSLLDRYEQYF.

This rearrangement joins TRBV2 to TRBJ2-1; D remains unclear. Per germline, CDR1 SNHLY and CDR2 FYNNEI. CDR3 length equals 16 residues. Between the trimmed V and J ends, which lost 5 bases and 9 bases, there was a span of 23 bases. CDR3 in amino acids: CASSPVRPAGIGEQFF. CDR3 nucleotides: TGTGCCAGCAGTCCCGTCAGGCCGGCCGGTATAGGTGAGCAGTTCTTC.

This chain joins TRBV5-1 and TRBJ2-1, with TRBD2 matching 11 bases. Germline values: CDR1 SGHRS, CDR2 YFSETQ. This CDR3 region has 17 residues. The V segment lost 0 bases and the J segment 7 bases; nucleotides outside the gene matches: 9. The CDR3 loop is CASSLEASGGYVNEQFF. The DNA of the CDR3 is TGCGCCAGCAGCTTGGAAGCTAGCGGGGGGTATGTGAATGAGCAGTTCTTC.

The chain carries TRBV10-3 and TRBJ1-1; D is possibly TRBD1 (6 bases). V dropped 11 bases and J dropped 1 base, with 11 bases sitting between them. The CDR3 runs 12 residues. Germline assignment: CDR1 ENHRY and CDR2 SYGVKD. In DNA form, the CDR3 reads TGTGCCGTTGGACAGACGAACACTGAAGCTTTCTTT. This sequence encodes CAVGQTNTEAFF.

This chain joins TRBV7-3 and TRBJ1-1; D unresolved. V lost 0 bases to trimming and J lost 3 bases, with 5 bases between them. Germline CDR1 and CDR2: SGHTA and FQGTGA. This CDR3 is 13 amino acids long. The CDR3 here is CASSLTRDTEAFF. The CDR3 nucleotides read TGTGCCAGCAGCTTAACGAGGGACACTGAAGCTTTCTTT.

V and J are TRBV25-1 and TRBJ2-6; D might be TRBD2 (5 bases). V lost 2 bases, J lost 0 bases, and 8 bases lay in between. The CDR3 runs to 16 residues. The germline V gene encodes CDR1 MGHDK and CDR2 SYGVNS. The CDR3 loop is CASSELRGSGANVLTF. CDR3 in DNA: TGTGCCAGCAGTGAACTCCGGGGCTCTGGGGCCAACGTCCTGACTTTC.

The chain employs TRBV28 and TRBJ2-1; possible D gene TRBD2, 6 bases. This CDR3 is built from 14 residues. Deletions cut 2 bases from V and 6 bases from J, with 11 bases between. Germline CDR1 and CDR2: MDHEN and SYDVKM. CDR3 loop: CASSLGGSVNEQFF. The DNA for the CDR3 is TGTGCCAGCAGTTTAGGGGGGAGTGTCAATGAGCAGTTCTTC.

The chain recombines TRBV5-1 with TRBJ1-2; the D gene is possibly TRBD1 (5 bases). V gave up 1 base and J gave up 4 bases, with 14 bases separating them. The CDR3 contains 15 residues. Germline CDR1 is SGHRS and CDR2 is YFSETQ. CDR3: CASSLSSRGSYGYTF. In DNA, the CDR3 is TGCGCCAGCAGCTTGAGTTCAAGGGGCTCCTATGGCTACACCTTC.

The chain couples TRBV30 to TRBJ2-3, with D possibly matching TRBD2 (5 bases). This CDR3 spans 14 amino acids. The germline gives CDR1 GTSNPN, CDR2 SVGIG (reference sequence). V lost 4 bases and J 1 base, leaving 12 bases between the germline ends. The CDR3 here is CAWTELGRTDTQYF. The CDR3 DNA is TGTGCCTGGACCGAACTAGGGCGCACAGATACGCAGTATTTT.

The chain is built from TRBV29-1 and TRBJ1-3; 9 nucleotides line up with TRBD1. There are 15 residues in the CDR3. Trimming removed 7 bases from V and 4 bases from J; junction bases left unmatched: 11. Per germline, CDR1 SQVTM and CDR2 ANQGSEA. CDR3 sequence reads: CSAAPGTGTGNTIYF. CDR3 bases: TGCAGCGCTGCCCCCGGGACAGGGACGGGAAACACCATATATTTT.

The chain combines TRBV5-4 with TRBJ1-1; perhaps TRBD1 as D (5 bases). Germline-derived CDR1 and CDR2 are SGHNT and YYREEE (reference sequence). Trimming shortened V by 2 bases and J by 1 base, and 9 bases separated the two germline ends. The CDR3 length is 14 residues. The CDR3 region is CASSFGRANTEAFF. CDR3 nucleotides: TGTGCCAGCAGCTTTGGCAGGGCGAACACTGAAGCTTTCTTT. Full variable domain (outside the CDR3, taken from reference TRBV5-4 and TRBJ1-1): ETGVTQSPTHLIKTRGQQVTLRCSSQSGHNTVSWYQQALGQGPQFIFQYYREEENGRGNFPPRFSGLQFPNYSSELNVNALELDDSALYLCASSFGRANTEAFFGQGTRLTVV.

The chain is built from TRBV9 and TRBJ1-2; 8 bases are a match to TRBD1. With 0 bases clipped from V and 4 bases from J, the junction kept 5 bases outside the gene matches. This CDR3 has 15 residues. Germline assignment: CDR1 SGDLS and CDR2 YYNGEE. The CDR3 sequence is CASSVEPTGAYGYTF. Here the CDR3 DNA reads TGTGCCAGCAGCGTAGAACCGACAGGGGCCTATGGCTACACCTTC.